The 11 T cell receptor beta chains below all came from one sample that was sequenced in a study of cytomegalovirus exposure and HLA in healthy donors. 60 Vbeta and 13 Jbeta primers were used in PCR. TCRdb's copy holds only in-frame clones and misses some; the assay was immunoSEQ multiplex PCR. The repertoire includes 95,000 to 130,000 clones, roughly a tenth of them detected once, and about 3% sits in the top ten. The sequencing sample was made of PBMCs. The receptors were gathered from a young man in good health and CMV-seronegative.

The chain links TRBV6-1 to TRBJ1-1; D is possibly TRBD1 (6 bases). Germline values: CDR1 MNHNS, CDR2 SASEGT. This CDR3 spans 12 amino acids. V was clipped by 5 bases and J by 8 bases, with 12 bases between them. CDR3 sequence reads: CASSHRVGEAFF. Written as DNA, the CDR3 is TGTGCCAGCAGTCACAGGGTGGGAGAAGCTTTCTTT.

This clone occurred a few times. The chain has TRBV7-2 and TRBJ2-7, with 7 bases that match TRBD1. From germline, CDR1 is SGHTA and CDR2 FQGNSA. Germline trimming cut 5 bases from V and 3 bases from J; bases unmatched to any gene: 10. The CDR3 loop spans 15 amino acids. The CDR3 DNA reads TGTGCCAGCAGCATCTATCCTACAGGGGACTACGAGCAGTACTTC. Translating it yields CASSIYPTGDYEQYF.

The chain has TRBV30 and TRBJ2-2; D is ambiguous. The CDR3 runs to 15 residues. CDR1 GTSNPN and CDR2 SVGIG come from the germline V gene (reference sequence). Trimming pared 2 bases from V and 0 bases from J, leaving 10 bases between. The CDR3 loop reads CAWSQDFANTGELFF. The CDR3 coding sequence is TGTGCCTGGAGTCAGGATTTCGCGAACACCGGGGAGCTGTTTTTT.

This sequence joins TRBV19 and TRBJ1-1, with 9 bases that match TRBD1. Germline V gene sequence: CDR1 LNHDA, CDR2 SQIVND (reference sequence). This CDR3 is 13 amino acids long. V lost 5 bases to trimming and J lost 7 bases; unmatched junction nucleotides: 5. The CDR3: CASSQQGAGEAFF. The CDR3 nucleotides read TGTGCCAGTAGTCAACAGGGGGCCGGTGAAGCTTTCTTT. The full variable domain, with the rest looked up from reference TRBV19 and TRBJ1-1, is DGGITQSPKYLFRKEGQNVTLSCEQNLNHDAMYWYRQDPGQGLRLIYYSQIVNDFQKGDIAEGYSVSREKKESFPLTVTSAQKNPTAFYLCASSQQGAGEAFFGQGTRLTVV.

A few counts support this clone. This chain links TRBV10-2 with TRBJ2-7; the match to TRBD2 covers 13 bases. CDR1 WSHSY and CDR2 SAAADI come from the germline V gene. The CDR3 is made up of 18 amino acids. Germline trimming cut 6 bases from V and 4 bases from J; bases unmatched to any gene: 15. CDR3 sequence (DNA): TGCGCCAGCAGGGGACTAGCGGGGCCTTCGGAGGTGCGGTACGAGCAGTACTTC. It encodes CASRGLAGPSEVRYEQYF.

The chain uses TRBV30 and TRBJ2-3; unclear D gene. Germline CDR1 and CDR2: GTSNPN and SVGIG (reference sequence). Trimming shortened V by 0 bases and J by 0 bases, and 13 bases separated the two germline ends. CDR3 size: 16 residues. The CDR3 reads CAWSVFPSSSTDTQYF. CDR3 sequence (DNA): TGTGCCTGGAGTGTTTTCCCTAGTTCTAGCACAGATACGCAGTATTTT.

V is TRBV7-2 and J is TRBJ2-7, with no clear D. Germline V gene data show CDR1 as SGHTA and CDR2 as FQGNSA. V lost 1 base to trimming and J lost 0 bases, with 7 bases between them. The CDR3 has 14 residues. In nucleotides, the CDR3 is TGTGCCAGCAGCTTAGACTTTAGCTCCTACGAGCAGTACTTC. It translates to CASSLDFSSYEQYF.

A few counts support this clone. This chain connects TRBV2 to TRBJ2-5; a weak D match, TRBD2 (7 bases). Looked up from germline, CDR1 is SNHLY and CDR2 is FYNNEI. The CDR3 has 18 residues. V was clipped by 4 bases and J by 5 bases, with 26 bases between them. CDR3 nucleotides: TGTGCCAGCAGTGGAGGTTGGGCGGGTAGGGGGGGCGAGGAGACCCAGTACTTC. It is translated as CASSGGWAGRGGEETQYF.

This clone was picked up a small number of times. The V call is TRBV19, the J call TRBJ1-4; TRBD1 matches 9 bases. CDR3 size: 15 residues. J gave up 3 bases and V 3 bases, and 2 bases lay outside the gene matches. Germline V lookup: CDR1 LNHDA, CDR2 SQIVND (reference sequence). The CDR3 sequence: CASSIRTGANEKLFF. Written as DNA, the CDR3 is TGTGCCAGTAGTATTCGGACAGGGGCTAATGAAAAACTGTTTTTT. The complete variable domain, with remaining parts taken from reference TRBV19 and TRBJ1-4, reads DGGITQSPKYLFRKEGQNVTLSCEQNLNHDAMYWYRQDPGQGLRLIYYSQIVNDFQKGDIAEGYSVSREKKESFPLTVTSAQKNPTAFYLCASSIRTGANEKLFFGSGTQLSVL.

The CDR3 spells CASSPRSGRDGGYTF. In DNA, the CDR3 is TGCGCCAGCAGCCCAAGATCAGGCAGGGATGGAGGCTACACCTTC. The rearrangement uses TRBV4-1 and TRBJ1-2, with a weak D call TRBD1 (5 bases). Trimming cost V 4 bases and J 8 bases, with 20 bases left between them. This CDR3 is 15 amino acids long. Germline CDR1 reads MGHRA; CDR2 reads YSYEKL.

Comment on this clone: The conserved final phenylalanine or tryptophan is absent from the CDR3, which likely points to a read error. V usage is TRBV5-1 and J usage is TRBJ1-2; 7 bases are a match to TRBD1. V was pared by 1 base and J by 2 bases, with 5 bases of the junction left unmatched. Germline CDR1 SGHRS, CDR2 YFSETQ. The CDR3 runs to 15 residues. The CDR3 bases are TGCGCCAGCAGCTTGTCGGGACAGCTAAACTATGGCTACACCCTC. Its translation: CASSLSGQLNYGYTL.